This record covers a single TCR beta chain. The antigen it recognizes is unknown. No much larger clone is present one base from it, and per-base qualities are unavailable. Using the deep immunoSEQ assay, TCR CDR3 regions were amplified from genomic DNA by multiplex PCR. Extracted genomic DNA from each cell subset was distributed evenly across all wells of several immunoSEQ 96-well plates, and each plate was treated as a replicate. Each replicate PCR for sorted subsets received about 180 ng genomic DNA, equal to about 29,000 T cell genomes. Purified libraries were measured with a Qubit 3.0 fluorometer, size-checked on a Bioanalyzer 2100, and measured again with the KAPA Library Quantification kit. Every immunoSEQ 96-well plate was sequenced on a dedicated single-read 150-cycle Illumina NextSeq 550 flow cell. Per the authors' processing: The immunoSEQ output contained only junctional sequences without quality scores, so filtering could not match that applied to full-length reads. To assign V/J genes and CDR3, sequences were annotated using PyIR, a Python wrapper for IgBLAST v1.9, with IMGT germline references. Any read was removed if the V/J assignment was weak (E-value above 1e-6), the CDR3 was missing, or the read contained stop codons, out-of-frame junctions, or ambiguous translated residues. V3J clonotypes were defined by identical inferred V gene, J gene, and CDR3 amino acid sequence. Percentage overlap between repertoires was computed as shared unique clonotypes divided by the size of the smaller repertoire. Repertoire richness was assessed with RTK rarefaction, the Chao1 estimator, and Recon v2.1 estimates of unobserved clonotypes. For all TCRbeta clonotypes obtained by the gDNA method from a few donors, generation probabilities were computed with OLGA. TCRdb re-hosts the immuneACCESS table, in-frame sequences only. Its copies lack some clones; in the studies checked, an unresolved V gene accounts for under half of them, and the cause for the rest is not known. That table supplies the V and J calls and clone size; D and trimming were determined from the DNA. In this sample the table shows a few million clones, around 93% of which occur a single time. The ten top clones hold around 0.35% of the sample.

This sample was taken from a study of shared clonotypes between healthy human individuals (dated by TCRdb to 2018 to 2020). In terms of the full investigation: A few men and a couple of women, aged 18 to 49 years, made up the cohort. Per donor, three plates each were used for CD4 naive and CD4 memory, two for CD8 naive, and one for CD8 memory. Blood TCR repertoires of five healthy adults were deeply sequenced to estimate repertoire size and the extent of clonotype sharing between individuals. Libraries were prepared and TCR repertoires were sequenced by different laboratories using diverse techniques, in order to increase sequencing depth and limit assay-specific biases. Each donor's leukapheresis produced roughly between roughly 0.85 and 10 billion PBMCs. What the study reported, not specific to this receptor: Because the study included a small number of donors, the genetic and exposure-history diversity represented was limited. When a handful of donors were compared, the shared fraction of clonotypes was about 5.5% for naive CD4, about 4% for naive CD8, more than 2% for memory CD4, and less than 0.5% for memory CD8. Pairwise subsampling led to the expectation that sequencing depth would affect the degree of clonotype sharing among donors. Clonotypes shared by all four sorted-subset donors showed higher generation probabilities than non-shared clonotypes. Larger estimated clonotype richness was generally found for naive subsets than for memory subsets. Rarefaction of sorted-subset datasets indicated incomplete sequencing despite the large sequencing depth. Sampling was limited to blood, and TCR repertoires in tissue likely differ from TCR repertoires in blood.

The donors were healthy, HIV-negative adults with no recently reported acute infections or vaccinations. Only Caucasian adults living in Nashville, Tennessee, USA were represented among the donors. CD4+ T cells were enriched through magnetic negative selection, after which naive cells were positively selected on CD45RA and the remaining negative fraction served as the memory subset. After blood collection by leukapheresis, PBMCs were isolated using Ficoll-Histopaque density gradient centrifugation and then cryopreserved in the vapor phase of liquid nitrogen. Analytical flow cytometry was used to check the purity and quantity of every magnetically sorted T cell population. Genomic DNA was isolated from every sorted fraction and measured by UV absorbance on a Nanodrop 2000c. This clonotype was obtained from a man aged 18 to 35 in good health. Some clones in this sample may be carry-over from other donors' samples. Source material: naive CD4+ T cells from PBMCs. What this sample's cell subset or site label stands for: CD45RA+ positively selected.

This receptor carries the CDR3 CASSLYRSGGGGNEQFF. The nucleotides read TGTGCCAGCAGTTTATATAGGAGCGGCGGAGGGGGCAATGAGCAGTTCTTC. The rearrangement joined TRBV27 to TRBJ2-1; the D segment might be TRBD1 or TRBD2, since each matches 6 bases. Taken from the germline V gene (reference sequence), the CDR1 and CDR2 loops are MNHEY and SMNVEV. V and J are truncated by 1 base and 6 bases respectively, leaving an intervening sequence of 19 bases. The CDR3 goes from the cysteine to the phenylalanine over 17 residues. Solely the CDR3 DNA is kept, with 51 bases framed from the first base.